Below, 17 T cell receptor beta chains from the same sample are listed, as sequenced in a study of beta chain features in type 1 diabetes. Sequencing targeted expressed TCRB transcripts, as all isolated RNA had been reverse transcribed. Profiling relied on immunoSEQ multiplex PCR, and the TCRdb table lists in-frame clones only, not all of them. The profile shows about 400,000 clones, over 10% of them singletons. Sequenced sample: naive CD4+ T cells from blood. The receptors originated from a man between 18 and 29 years old in good health.

The gene calls are TRBV7-2 and TRBJ2-1; D might be TRBD2 (6 bases). CDR1 is SGHTA and CDR2 is FQGNSA in the germline V gene. CDR3 length: 13 residues. The V and J ends lost 5 bases and 10 bases respectively, with 15 bases between them. The CDR3 region has the DNA TGTGCCAGCAGCCAGAGGGACGGGGGAGAGCAGTTCTTC. Translated, it gives CASSQRDGGEQFF.

The J gene is TRBJ2-2, the V gene TRBV7-9, with no clear D. Germline V lookup: CDR1 SEHNR, CDR2 FQNEAQ (reference sequence). Trimming shortened V by 11 bases and J by 4 bases, and 8 bases separated the two germline ends. The length of the CDR3 is 11 residues. CDR3 in DNA: TGTGCCGGTGGCCTCACCGGGGAGCTGTTTTTT. Translating gives CAGGLTGELFF.

This clone occurred a few times. The genes are TRBV27 and TRBJ2-7; 8 bases align to TRBD1. Germline CDR1 reads MNHEY; CDR2 reads SMNVEV (reference sequence). The V segment lost 4 bases and the J segment 6 bases; nucleotides outside the gene matches: 20. This CDR3 region has 18 residues. The DNA for the CDR3 is TGTGCCAGCAGTTCCCAAAGGACAGGGATGGACGGAGTCGGCGAGCAGTACTTC. Its protein product is CASSSQRTGMDGVGEQYF.

In its sample, this clone was seen a few times. This chain joins TRBV30 and TRBJ2-7, with a weak D call TRBD1 (6 bases). V was cut by 5 bases and J by 9 bases, with 20 bases left in between. Looked up from germline, CDR1 is GTSNPN and CDR2 is SVGIG (reference sequence). This CDR3 is built from 13 residues. The CDR3 DNA sequence: TGTGCCTGGGGGACGGGACAACTACGAGGGCAGTACTTC. It encodes CAWGTGQLRGQYF.

The chain uses TRBV28 and TRBJ2-7, with D uncertain. Trimming took off 8 bases at V and 0 bases at J, with 8 bases between the two ends. This CDR3 spans 12 amino acids. Germline values: CDR1 MDHEN, CDR2 SYDVKM. The CDR3 nucleotides read TGTGCCAGCGGCCTCAGCTCCTACGAGCAGTACTTC. Translation gives CASGLSSYEQYF. Filled out from reference TRBV28 and TRBJ2-7, the complete variable domain reads DVKVTQSSRYLVKRTGEKVFLECVQDMDHENMFWYRQDPGLGLRLIYFSYDVKMKEKGDIPEGYSVSREKKERFSLILESASTNQTSMYLCASGLSSYEQYFGPGTRLTVT.

The V call is TRBV30, the J call TRBJ2-7, with a possible D match to TRBD1 (6 bases). V was cut by 6 bases and J by 2 bases, with 14 bases left in between. Germline V gives CDR1 GTSNPN, CDR2 SVGIG (reference sequence). The CDR3 loop spans 13 amino acids. This chain's CDR3 is CACARQDTYEQYF. As DNA, the CDR3 is TGTGCCTGCGCCCGACAGGATACCTACGAGCAGTACTTC.

The genes are TRBV7-3 and TRBJ1-2, with 11 positions matching TRBD1. CDR3 size: 19 residues. Germline V gene sequence: CDR1 SGHTA, CDR2 FQGTGA. V shed 0 bases, J shed 8 bases, and the junction held 17 bases outside the gene matches. CDR3 sequence: CASSLTRIDGTGGDRGYTF. For the CDR3, the DNA is TGTGCCAGCAGCTTAACGCGTATCGACGGGACAGGGGGAGATCGGGGCTACACCTTC.

This clone was recorded a few times. The V gene is TRBV9, the J gene TRBJ2-7; 8 bases are shared with TRBD2. This CDR3 region has 14 residues. V lost 4 bases and J lost 2; bases outside the gene matches: 5. Germline V CDR1 and CDR2: SGDLS, YYNGEE. This CDR3 is CASSLGLGPYEQYF. CDR3 nucleotide sequence: TGTGCCAGCAGCTTGGGACTAGGGCCCTACGAGCAGTACTTC.

The chain is built from TRBV11-1 and TRBJ1-2, with 9 nucleotides matching TRBD1. The CDR3 spans 15 residues. CDR1 and CDR2 from the germline V gene are SGHAT and FQDESV (reference sequence). Germline trimming cut 5 bases from V and 7 bases from J; bases unmatched to any gene: 11. CDR3 nucleotide sequence: TGTGCCAGCAGCCCGACGGACAGGGGAGGCGGTGGCTACACCTTC. Protein sequence: CASSPTDRGGGGYTF.

This clone occurred once. V and J are TRBV7-7 and TRBJ2-7; 7 positions match TRBD1. J was trimmed by 3 bases and V by 5 bases; bases with no gene match: 7. The germline gives CDR1 SSHAT, CDR2 FNYEAQ (reference sequence). CDR3 length equals 14 residues. The CDR3 DNA is TGTGCCAGCAGCAAGTTAGGACAGGACTACGAGCAGTACTTC. This codes for CASSKLGQDYEQYF.

V usage is TRBV4-3 and J usage is TRBJ2-1, with D possibly TRBD1 on 6 matching bases. The V end lost 0 bases, the J end lost 2 bases, and 11 bases lay between the germline ends. Germline loops: CDR1 LGHNA, CDR2 YSLEER. This CDR3 has 16 residues. The CDR3 loop is CASSQEAGEAYNEQFF. CDR3 nucleotides: TGCGCCAGCAGCCAAGAGGCAGGGGAAGCCTACAATGAGCAGTTCTTC.

This clone was found a few times. This rearrangement joins TRBV5-4 to TRBJ2-2; maybe TRBD1 (6 bases). V gave up 2 bases and J gave up 4 bases, with 15 bases separating them. Germline V gives CDR1 SGHNT, CDR2 YYREEE (reference sequence). The CDR3 extends over 16 amino acids. In DNA, the CDR3 is TGTGCCAGCAGCTTCGCAGGGGCCATGGGCACCGGGGAGCTGTTTTTT. Translation: CASSFAGAMGTGELFF.

This clone was seen only a few times. The chain joins TRBV6-5 to TRBJ2-3; TRBD2 matches 10 bases. The V gene end was trimmed by 0 bases and the J gene end by 10 bases; junction bases not matched to a gene: 7. Germline V gives CDR1 MNHEY, CDR2 SVGAGI. This CDR3 is 15 amino acids long. CDR3 DNA: TGTGCCAGCAGTTACTCCATAGCGGGGGGCCGCGCGCAGTATTTT. As protein: CASSYSIAGGRAQYF.

This clone was seen more than once but under ten times. The genes are TRBV28 and TRBJ1-3, with D unresolved. Germline V gene sequence: CDR1 MDHEN, CDR2 SYDVKM. This CDR3 is built from 14 residues. V dropped 7 bases and J dropped 0 bases, with 10 bases sitting between them. The CDR3 loop reads CASTLPGSGNTIYF. In DNA, the CDR3 is TGTGCCAGCACCCTCCCGGGCTCTGGAAACACCATATATTTT.

There are a few counts of this clone. The genes are TRBV29-1 and TRBJ1-2, with D tentatively TRBD1 (6 bases). This CDR3 is 14 amino acids long. Germline V lookup: CDR1 SQVTM, CDR2 ANQGSEA. V was shortened by 7 bases and J by 9 bases, with 24 bases between the two germline ends. CDR3 region: CSESDPGTPRSYTF. The CDR3, as DNA: TGCAGCGAAAGCGATCCCGGGACACCCCGGAGCTACACCTTC.

The chain joins TRBV6-5 to TRBJ2-6; 7 nucleotides align to TRBD1. Germline CDR1 reads MNHEY; CDR2 reads SVGAGI. The length of the CDR3 is 15 residues. Trimming removed 8 bases from V and 2 bases from J; junction bases left unmatched: 6. CDR3 coding DNA: TGTGCCAGCGGTGGGACAGCGGCTGGGGCCAACGTCCTGACTTTC. This encodes CASGGTAAGANVLTF.

This chain joins TRBV11-1 and TRBJ2-1, with 9 bases aligning to TRBD1. J gave up 4 bases and V 5 bases, and 6 bases lay outside the gene matches. CDR1 SGHAT and CDR2 FQDESV come from the germline V gene (reference sequence). CDR3 size: 15 residues. The DNA for the CDR3 is TGTGCCAGCAGCCCTGACAGGGGGGGGTACAATGAGCAGTTCTTC. This sequence encodes CASSPDRGGYNEQFF.